This T cell receptor (beta chain) was found in a study of blood T cell repertoires in COVID-19. Study details: Acute-phase and convalescent COVID-19 samples originated in the United States, Italy and Spain. PBMCs, B-cell-depleted T cells, or T cells were the source of the cDNA or gDNA that made up the material.

Per the original data handling: Amplification with reference gene primers provided the estimates of nucleated cell counts. Repertoires were generated with immunoSEQ multiplex PCR, while TCRdb's copy carries only in-frame clones and drops some. Clone size and the V and J calls come from that table; the DNA yielded D and trimming. The sample yields more than 200,000 clones, around 85% seen once. CDR1 and CDR2 (germline): SQVTM, ANQGSEA. The germline V and J ends were trimmed by 2 bases and 3 bases, with 13 bases remaining between them. The CDR3 spans 14 residues. The rearrangement joins TRBV29-1 to TRBJ1-2; D gene ambiguous. The source of this sequence is a woman between 50 and 59 years old with acute or convalescent COVID-19. The sequenced sample was peripheral blood. The CDR3 loop reads CSVELVRRHYGYTF. CDR3 nucleotide sequence: TGCAGCGTTGAATTAGTCAGGCGACACTATGGCTACACCTTC.